This T cell receptor (beta chain) was sequenced during a study of sequential checkpoint blockade in melanoma. About the research overall: Both treatment sequences were followed by maintenance nivolumab.

Clones were read by immunoSEQ multiplex PCR, and TCRdb kept only the in-frame ones, dropping some. The table records roughly 30,000 clones, under 85% of them present only once. Sample treatment: randomized to nivolumab then ipilimumab (arm A) or the reverse (arm B). DNA-damaging chemotherapy had not been given to any patient beforehand. From thawed PBMCs, live CD3+CD8+ cells negative for CD19 and CD56 were sorted. Germline CDR1 and CDR2: LGHNA and YSLEER. The V segment lost 0 bases and the J segment 1 base; nucleotides outside the gene matches: 5. The CDR3 length is 17 residues. The chain joins TRBV4-3 to TRBJ2-1; 8 nucleotides match TRBD2. This material consisted of CD8+ T cells sorted from blood (inferred from file names), taken from a patient given nivolumab and ipilimumab in sequence. The sequence was collected from a human donor with melanoma. In nucleotides, the CDR3 is TGCGCCAGCAGCCAAGATTGGGCGGGGGGATCCTACAATGAGCAGTTCTTC. This sequence encodes CASSQDWAGGSYNEQFF.